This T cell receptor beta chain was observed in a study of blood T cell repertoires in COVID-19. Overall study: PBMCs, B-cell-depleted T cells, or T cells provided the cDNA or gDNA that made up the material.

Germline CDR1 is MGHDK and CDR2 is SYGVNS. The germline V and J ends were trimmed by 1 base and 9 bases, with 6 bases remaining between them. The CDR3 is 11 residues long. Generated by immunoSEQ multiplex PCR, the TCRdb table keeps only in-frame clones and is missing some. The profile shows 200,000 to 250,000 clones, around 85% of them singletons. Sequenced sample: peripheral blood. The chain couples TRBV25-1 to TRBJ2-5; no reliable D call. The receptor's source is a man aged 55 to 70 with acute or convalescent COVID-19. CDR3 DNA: TGTGCCAGCAGTGAATTGGCGGCCCAGTACTTC. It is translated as CASSELAAQYF.